The 10 T cell receptor beta chains below were found in one sample sequenced in a study of shared clonotypes between healthy human individuals. The data were produced by immunoSEQ multiplex PCR, yet TCRdb's version contains in-frame clones alone and is incomplete. The sample consists of about 480,000 clones, roughly 85% of them appearing once. The sequenced material came from PBMCs. The origin of the receptors is a woman between 35 and 50 years old in good health. Some clones in this sample may be carry-over from other donors' samples.

V and J are TRBV29-1 and TRBJ2-5; 7 bases map to TRBD1. The germline CDR1 and CDR2 sequences are SQVTM and ANQGSEA. The ends lost 7 bases at V and 3 bases at J; junction bases unmatched: 8. The CDR3 is made up of 13 amino acids. CDR3 amino acids: CSARQGEKETQYF. The CDR3 DNA reads TGCAGCGCTCGACAGGGAGAGAAAGAGACCCAGTACTTC.

The V call is TRBV11-3, the J call TRBJ2-3; a possible D gene is TRBD1 (5 bases). CDR1 is SGHNT and CDR2 is YENEEA in the germline V gene. The CDR3 has 14 amino acids. Trimming cost V 1 base and J 2 bases, with 7 bases left between them. CDR3 in amino acids: CASSLGGLTDTQYF. CDR3 sequence (DNA): TGTGCCAGCAGCTTAGGGGGCCTCACAGATACGCAGTATTTT.

This clone came up a few times. The gene calls are TRBV29-1 and TRBJ1-1; 7 nucleotides agree with TRBD1. Germline V lookup: CDR1 SQVTM, CDR2 ANQGSEA. V shed 1 base and J 1 base; nucleotides not matched to a gene: 6. CDR3 length: 15 amino acids. CDR3 protein: CSVEAGTAKNTEAFF. The CDR3 region has the DNA TGCAGCGTTGAAGCAGGGACAGCTAAGAACACTGAAGCTTTCTTT.

This clone has just a few counts. The rearrangement links TRBV15 to TRBJ1-2; no firm D call. CDR1 LNHNV and CDR2 YYDKDF come from the germline V gene (reference sequence). Trimming shortened V by 0 bases and J by 4 bases, and 15 bases separated the two germline ends. The CDR3 extends over 16 amino acids. This CDR3 is CATSRDKGGPRYGYTF. CDR3 in DNA: TGTGCCACCAGCAGAGATAAGGGAGGCCCTCGCTATGGCTACACCTTC.

J is TRBJ2-7 and V is TRBV7-3; TRBD1 matches 7 bases. The J segment lost 2 bases and the V segment lost 2 bases, leaving 6 bases of the junction unmatched. The CDR3 has 15 residues. Germline CDR1 reads SGHTA; CDR2 reads FQGTGA. CDR3 in DNA: TGTGCCAGCAGCTTATCGGGTGGACAGGCCTACGAGCAGTACTTC. Amino acids: CASSLSGGQAYEQYF.

V gene TRBV29-1 combines with J gene TRBJ2-3, with 7 bases identical to TRBD2. V lost 6 bases and J lost 4; bases outside the gene matches: 4. The CDR3 has 12 amino acids. Germline CDR1 and CDR2: SQVTM and ANQGSEA. CDR3 sequence: CSVLAGADTQYF. The CDR3 DNA is TGCAGCGTCTTAGCGGGCGCAGATACGCAGTATTTT.

The chain has TRBV18 and TRBJ2-3; 13 bases map to TRBD2. The CDR3 extends over 17 amino acids. After removal of 2 bases from V and 3 bases from J, the junction contained 5 bases not matched to a gene. From germline, CDR1 is KGHSH and CDR2 LQKENI. In nucleotides, the CDR3 is TGTGCCAGCTCACCAGGCCCGACTAGCGGGGGGACAGATACGCAGTATTTT. Translated: CASSPGPTSGGTDTQYF.

The genes are TRBV14 and TRBJ1-1, with unresolved D. Trimming cost V 1 base and J 0 bases, with 6 bases left between them. In germline, CDR1 is SGHDN, CDR2 FVKESK. The CDR3 sequence is 14 residues long. CDR3 sequence (DNA): TGTGCCAGCAGCCAAGTTACTGTGAACACTGAAGCTTTCTTT. This gives the protein CASSQVTVNTEAFF.

This clone occurred once. The CDR3 coding sequence is TGCGCCAGCAGACTGAACAGTAATGAAAAACTGTTTTTT. Amino acid sequence: CASRLNSNEKLFF. J is TRBJ1-4 and V is TRBV5-1; D gene ambiguous. Trimming removed 5 bases at V and 4 bases at J, with 9 bases between. The CDR3 runs 13 residues. Germline CDR1 SGHRS, CDR2 YFSETQ.

The gene calls are TRBV7-3 and TRBJ2-1; 7 nucleotides match TRBD1. Losses at the gene ends were 3 bases for V and 4 bases for J; bases not matched to a gene: 6. Germline assignment: CDR1 SGHTA and CDR2 FQGTGA. The CDR3 has 15 residues. In DNA, the CDR3 is TGTGCCAGCAGCTTTGCAGGACAGGCGTACAATGAGCAGTTCTTC. Its translation is CASSFAGQAYNEQFF.